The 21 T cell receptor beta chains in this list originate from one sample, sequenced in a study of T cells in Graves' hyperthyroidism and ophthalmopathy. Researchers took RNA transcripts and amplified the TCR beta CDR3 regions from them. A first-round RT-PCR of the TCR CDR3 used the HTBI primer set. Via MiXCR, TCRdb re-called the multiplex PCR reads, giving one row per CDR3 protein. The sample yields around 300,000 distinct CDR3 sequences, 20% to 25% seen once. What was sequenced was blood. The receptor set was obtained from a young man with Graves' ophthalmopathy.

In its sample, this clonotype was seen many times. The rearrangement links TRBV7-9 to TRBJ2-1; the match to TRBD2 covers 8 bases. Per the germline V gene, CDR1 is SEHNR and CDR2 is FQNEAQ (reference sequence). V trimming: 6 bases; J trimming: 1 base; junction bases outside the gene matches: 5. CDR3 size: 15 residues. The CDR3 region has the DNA TGTGCCAGCAGTTTTAGCGGGGCATCCTACAATGAGCAGTTCTTC. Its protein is CASSFSGASYNEQFF. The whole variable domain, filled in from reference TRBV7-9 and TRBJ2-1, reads DTGVSQNPRHKITKRGQNVTFRCDPISEHNRLYWYRQTLGQGPEFLTYFQNEAQLEKSRLLSDRFSAERPKGSFSTLEIQRTEQGDSAMYLCASSFSGASYNEQFFGPGTRLTVL.

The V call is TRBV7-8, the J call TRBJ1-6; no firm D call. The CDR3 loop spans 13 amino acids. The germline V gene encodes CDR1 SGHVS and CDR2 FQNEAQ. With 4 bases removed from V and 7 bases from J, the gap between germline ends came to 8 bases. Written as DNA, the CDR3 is TGTGCCAGCAGCTCCAGCGGGAATTCACCCCTCCACTTT. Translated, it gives CASSSSGNSPLHF. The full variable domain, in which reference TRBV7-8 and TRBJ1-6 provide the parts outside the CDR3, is GAGVSQSPRYKVAKRGQDVALRCDPISGHVSLFWYQQALGQGPEFLTYFQNEAQLDKSGLPSDRFFAERPEGSVSTLKIQRTQQEDSAVYLCASSSSGNSPLHFGNGTRLTVT.

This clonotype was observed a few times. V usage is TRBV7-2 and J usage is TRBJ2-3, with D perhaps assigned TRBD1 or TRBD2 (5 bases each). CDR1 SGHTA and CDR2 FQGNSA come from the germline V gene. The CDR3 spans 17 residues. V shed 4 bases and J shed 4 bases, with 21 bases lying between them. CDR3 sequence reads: CASSSTPARGAADTQYF. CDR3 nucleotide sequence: TGTGCCAGCAGCTCCACCCCGGCGAGGGGCGCGGCAGATACGCAGTATTTT.

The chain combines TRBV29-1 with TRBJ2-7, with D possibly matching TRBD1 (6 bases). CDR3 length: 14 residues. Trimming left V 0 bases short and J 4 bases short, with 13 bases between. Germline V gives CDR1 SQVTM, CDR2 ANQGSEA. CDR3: CSVEDVQGGYEQYF. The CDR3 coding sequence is TGCAGCGTTGAAGATGTACAGGGTGGGTACGAGCAGTACTTC.

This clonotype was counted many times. CDR3 coding DNA: TGTGCCAGCAGACCCAGTTCAAGCGGGGTCTGGGGAGAGACCCAGTACTTC. Translated: CASRPSSSGVWGETQYF. This chain links TRBV11-2 with TRBJ2-5; 7 bases align to TRBD2. The CDR3 runs to 17 residues. Germline lookup yields CDR1 SGHAT and CDR2 FQNNGV. The trim removed 6 bases at V and 4 bases at J, leaving 17 bases unmatched.

CDR3 sequence: CASRGTGVYEQYF. The CDR3 region has the DNA TGTGCCAGCAGAGGGACAGGGGTTTACGAGCAGTACTTC. The chain recombines TRBV28 with TRBJ2-7; 10 bases match TRBD1. Germline CDR1 reads MDHEN; CDR2 reads SYDVKM. The CDR3 runs 13 residues. With V trimmed by 6 bases and J by 4 bases, 3 bases remained unmatched. The variable domain in full, with the rest retrieved from reference TRBV28 and TRBJ2-7, is DVKVTQSSRYLVKRTGEKVFLECVQDMDHENMFWYRQDPGLGLRLIYFSYDVKMKEKGDIPEGYSVSREKKERFSLILESASTNQTSMYLCASRGTGVYEQYFGPGTRLTVT.

The DNA for the CDR3 is TGTGCCACCAGCGCAGATATGGGGGGGCTCCAAGAGACCCAGTACTTC. Its translation is CATSADMGGLQETQYF. The genes are TRBV15 and TRBJ2-5; a possible D gene is TRBD2 (7 bases). From germline, CDR1 is LNHNV and CDR2 YYDKDF (reference sequence). The germline V and J ends were trimmed by 5 bases and 1 base, with 17 bases remaining between them. The CDR3 sequence is 16 residues long.

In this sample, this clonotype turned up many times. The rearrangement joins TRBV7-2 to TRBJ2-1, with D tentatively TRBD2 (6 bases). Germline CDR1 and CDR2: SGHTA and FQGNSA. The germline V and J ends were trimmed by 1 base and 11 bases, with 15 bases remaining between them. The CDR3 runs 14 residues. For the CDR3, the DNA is TGTGCCAGCAGCTTAGTAAGTAGCGGCAGGAAGCAGTTCTTC. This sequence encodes CASSLVSSGRKQFF. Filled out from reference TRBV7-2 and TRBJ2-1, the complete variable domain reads GAGVSQSPSNKVTEKGKDVELRCDPISGHTALYWYRQSLGQGLEFLIYFQGNSAPDKSGLPSDRFSAERTGGSVSTLTIQRTQQEDSAVYLCASSLVSSGRKQFFGPGTRLTVL.

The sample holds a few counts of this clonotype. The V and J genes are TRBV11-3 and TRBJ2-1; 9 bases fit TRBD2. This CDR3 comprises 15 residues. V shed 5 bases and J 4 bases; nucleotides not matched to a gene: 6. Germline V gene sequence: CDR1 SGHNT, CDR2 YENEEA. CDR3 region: CASSPGLASYNEQFF. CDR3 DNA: TGTGCCAGCAGCCCGGGACTAGCATCTTACAATGAGCAGTTCTTC.

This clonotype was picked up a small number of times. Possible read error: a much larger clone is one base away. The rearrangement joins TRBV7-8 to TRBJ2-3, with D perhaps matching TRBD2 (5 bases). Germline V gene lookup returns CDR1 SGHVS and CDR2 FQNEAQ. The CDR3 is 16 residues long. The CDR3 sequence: CASSLAQAPSTDAQYF. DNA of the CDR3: TGTGCCAGCAGCTTAGCGCAGGCCCCTAGCACAGATGCGCAGTATTTT.

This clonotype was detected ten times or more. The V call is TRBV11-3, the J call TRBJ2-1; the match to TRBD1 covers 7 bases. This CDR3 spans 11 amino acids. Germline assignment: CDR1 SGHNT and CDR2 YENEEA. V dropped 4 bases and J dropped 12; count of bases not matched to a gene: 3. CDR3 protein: CASSYGQAQFF. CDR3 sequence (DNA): TGTGCCAGCAGCTACGGACAGGCGCAGTTCTTC.

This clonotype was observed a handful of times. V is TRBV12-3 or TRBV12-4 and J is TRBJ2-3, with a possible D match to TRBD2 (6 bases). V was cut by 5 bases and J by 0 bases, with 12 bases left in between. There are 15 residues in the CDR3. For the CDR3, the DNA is TGTGCCAGCAGTCCACCCGGGACTAGCACAGATACGCAGTATTTT. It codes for CASSPPGTSTDTQYF.

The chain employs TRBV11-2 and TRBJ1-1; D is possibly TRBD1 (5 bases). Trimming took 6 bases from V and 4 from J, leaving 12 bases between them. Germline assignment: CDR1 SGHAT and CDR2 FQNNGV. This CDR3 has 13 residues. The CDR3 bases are TGTGCCAGCAGGTCAACGGGGGGCACTGAAGCTTTCTTT. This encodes CASRSTGGTEAFF.

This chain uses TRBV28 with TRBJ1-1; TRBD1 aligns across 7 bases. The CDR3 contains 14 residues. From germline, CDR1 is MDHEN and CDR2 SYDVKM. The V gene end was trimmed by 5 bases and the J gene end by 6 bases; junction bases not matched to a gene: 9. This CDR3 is CASSRGGALAEAFF. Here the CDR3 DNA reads TGTGCCAGCAGTCGAGGGGGCGCGTTAGCTGAAGCTTTCTTT.

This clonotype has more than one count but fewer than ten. CDR3 nucleotide sequence: TGCGCCAGCAGCCCCTCGGGCGGCAGGAGGTATAACTATGGCTACACCTTC. Protein product: CASSPSGGRRYNYGYTF. This chain joins TRBV4-1 and TRBJ1-2, with unresolved D. The ends were cut back, 4 bases at V and 1 base at J, with 19 bases in the middle. This CDR3 contains 17 residues. Germline V gives CDR1 MGHRA, CDR2 YSYEKL.

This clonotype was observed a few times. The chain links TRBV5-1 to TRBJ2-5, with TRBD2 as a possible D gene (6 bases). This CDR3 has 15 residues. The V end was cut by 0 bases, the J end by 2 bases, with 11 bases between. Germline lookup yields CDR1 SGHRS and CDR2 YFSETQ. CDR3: CASSLAVAGQETQYF. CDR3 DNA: TGCGCCAGCAGCTTGGCCGTTGCGGGGCAAGAGACCCAGTACTTC.

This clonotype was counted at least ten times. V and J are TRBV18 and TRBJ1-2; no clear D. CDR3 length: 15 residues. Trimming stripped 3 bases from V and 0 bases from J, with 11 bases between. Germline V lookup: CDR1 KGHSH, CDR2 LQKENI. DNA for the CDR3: TGTGCCAGCTCACCCCGGGAGTCTGCTAACTATGGCTACACCTTC. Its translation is CASSPRESANYGYTF.

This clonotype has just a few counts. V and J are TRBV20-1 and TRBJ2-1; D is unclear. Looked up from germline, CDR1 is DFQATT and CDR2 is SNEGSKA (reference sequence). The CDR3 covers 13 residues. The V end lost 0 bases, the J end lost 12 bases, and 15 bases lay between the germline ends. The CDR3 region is CSAREVAPSGQFF. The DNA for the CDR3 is TGCAGTGCTAGAGAGGTAGCCCCCAGTGGGCAGTTCTTC.

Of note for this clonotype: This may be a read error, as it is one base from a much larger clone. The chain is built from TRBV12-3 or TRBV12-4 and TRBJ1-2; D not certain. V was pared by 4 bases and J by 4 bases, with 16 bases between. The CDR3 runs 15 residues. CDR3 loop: CASSSGRTTIYGYTF. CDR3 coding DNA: TGTGCCAGCAGTTCAGGCAGAACTACCATCTATGGCTACACCTTC.

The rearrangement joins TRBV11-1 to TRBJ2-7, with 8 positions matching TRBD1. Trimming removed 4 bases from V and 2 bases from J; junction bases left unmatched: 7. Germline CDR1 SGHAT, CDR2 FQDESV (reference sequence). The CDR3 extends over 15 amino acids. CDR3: CASSSGGTGPYEQYF. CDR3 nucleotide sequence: TGTGCCAGCAGCTCAGGGGGGACAGGCCCCTACGAGCAGTACTTC.

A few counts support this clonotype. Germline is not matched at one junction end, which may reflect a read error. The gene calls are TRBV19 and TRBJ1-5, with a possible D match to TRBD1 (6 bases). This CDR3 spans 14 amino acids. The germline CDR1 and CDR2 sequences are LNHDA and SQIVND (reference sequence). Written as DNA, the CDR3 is TGTGTCAGTGGGGGGGCAGCCGGCAATCAGCCCCAGCATTTT. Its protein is CVSGGAAGNQPQHF.